A single sample is the source of the 30 T cell receptor beta chains below, sequenced in a study of T cell clonality in common variable immunodeficiency. Clones were sequenced by immunoSEQ multiplex PCR, and TCRdb holds only the in-frame ones, with some missing. This sample carries under 60,000 clones, none of them present only once. Sequencing input: peripheral blood mononuclear cells. These receptors were taken from a person aged 18-70 years in good health.

Incomplete CDR3 DNA: TGTGCCAGTAGTATTCAGACGGGACTTTATAATTCACCA. Translated, it gives CASSIQTGLYNSP. The full CDR3 protein reads CASSIQTGLYNSPLFF. The chain recombines TRBV19 with TRBJ1-4, with D possibly matching TRBD1 (5 bases). The read comes to an end 3 residues before the CDR3 does, leaving the germline J gene to fill in the end. The CDR3 extends over 16 amino acids. The germline V gene encodes CDR1 LNHDA and CDR2 SQIVND (reference sequence). Filled out from reference TRBV19 and TRBJ1-4, the complete variable domain reads DGGITQSPKYLFRKEGQNVTLSCEQNLNHDAMYWYRQDPGQGLRLIYYSQIVNDFQKGDIAEGYSVSREKKESFPLTVTSAQKNPTAFYLCASSIQTGLYNSPLFFGSGTQLSVL.

Details on this clone: At one boundary the junction diverges from the germline segment, which might be a read error. The read falls 3 residues short of the CDR3 end, and the missing part is taken from the germline J gene. This sequence joins TRBV7-7 and TRBJ1-2; 8 bases agree with TRBD1. The germline gives CDR1 SSHAT, CDR2 FNYEAQ (reference sequence). The CDR3 length is 14 residues. This chain's CDR3 is CASSLGQGLHGYTF. The part of the CDR3 DNA that was read is TGTGCTAGCAGCTTAGGACAGGGTCTTCATGGC.

This clone was counted between two and nine times. The read ends 3 residues before the CDR3 terminus; that terminus is restored from the germline J gene. The chain joins TRBV16 to TRBJ1-4; no firm D call. The CDR3 length is 17 residues. V gave up 0 bases and J gave up 3 bases, with 14 bases separating them. Looked up from germline, CDR1 is KGHSY and CDR2 is FQNENV. The sequenced part of the CDR3 DNA is TGTGCCAGCAGCCAATCGATATCCGTTTCGGCTAATGAAAAA. Translated: CASSQSISVSANEK. The full CDR3 is CASSQSISVSANEKLFF.

This clone was seen ten or more times. Coverage ceases 3 residues before the CDR3 finishes, and the germline J gene fills in the end. V usage is TRBV12-5 and J usage is TRBJ1-1, with TRBD1 matching 9 bases. The CDR3 spans 16 residues. CDR1 is LGHNT, CDR2 FRNRAP, per germline. V lost 6 bases to trimming and J lost 0 bases; unmatched junction nucleotides: 8. The CDR3 loop reads CASGCDRGKVNTEAFF. The sequenced CDR3 bases are TGTGCTAGTGGCTGCGACAGGGGGAAGGTGAACACTGAA.

This clone has more than one count but fewer than ten. The CDR3 is cut off 3 residues early in the read; its end comes from the germline J gene. V is TRBV30 and J is TRBJ2-4; weak D call: TRBD2 (6 bases). CDR1 and CDR2 from the germline V gene are GTSNPN and SVGIG (reference sequence). The CDR3 sequence is 13 residues long. This CDR3 is CACAPGLRYGQYF. The part of the CDR3 DNA that was read is TGTGCCTGTGCCCCGGGACTTCGCTATGGT.

In this sample, this clone turned up a few times. The covered CDR3 bases are TGTGCCAGTAGTATAGGGGACAGGGGGATCCCATGGAGCAATCAGCCC. The encoded protein is CASSIGDRGIPWSNQP. The whole CDR3 protein reads CASSIGDRGIPWSNQPQHF. The rearrangement joins TRBV19 to TRBJ1-5, with TRBD1 identical over 11 bases. Read coverage stops 3 residues before the CDR3 terminus; the germline J gene supplies the remainder. From germline, CDR1 is LNHDA and CDR2 SQIVND (reference sequence). V was clipped by 1 base and J by 1 base; unmatched bases: 9. The CDR3 runs 19 residues.

This clone was observed a handful of times. The CDR3 end is not reached by the read, which stops 3 residues before it; the germline J gene fills it in. The chain couples TRBV7-3 to TRBJ1-2; D call uncertain. Per the germline V gene, CDR1 is SGHTA and CDR2 is FQGTGA. CDR3 size: 16 residues. The CDR3 loop reads CASSPVGGRAGDTYTF. CDR3 DNA, as far as it was read: TGTGCCAGCAGCCCAGTTGGCGGGAGGGCAGGAGATACC. Full variable domain (rest looked up from reference TRBV7-3 and TRBJ1-2): GAGVSQTPSNKVTEKGKYVELRCDPISGHTALYWYRQSLGQGPEFLIYFQGTGAADDSGLPNDRFFAVRPEGSVSTLKIQRTERGDSAVYLCASSPVGGRAGDTYTFGSGTRLTVV.

This clone has a count of ten or more. The read ends 3 residues early relative to the CDR3; the germline J gene fills the gap. The V gene is TRBV20-1, the J gene TRBJ1-1; perhaps TRBD1 as D (5 bases). The CDR3 has 14 amino acids. Between the trimmed V and J ends, which lost 3 bases and 2 bases, there was a span of 13 bases. The V gene's germline CDR1 is DFQATT and CDR2 SNEGSKA (reference sequence). The DNA read from the CDR3 is TGCAGTGCTAGGGTGCCAGGGAGAAACACTGAA. It translates to CSARVPGRNTE. The full CDR3 protein reads CSARVPGRNTEAFF.

This clone occurred many times. The read ends 3 residues before the CDR3 terminus; that terminus is restored from the germline J gene. The chain employs TRBV20-1 and TRBJ2-2; 14 bases fit TRBD2. The germline CDR1 and CDR2 sequences are DFQATT and SNEGSKA (reference sequence). The V gene end was trimmed by 4 bases and the J gene end by 6 bases; junction bases not matched to a gene: 10. The CDR3 totals 17 residues. The DNA read from the CDR3 is TGCAGTGCTAAACCCGGGACTAGCGGGAGCCTCTCCGGGGAG. This gives the protein CSAKPGTSGSLSGE. The whole CDR3 region reads CSAKPGTSGSLSGELFF.

This clone was counted ten times or more. The read ends 3 residues before the CDR3 terminus; that terminus is restored from the germline J gene. The chain uses TRBV7-2 and TRBJ2-7, with 9 positions matching TRBD2. The CDR3 consists of 15 residues. J gave up 4 bases and V 5 bases, and 9 bases lay outside the gene matches. Germline V gene lookup returns CDR1 SGHTA and CDR2 FQGNSA. The CDR3 bases that were read are TGTGCCAGCAGCGTTAGCGGGAGCACGCATTACGAG. Its translation: CASSVSGSTHYE. The full CDR3 sequence reads CASSVSGSTHYEQYF.

This clone was counted a few times. The CDR3 end falls 3 residues outside the read, so it is completed with the germline J gene. The chain couples TRBV10-2 to TRBJ2-3; D remains unclear. Germline V gene sequence: CDR1 WSHSY, CDR2 SAAADI. Trimming removed 2 bases at V and 0 bases at J, with 6 bases between. This CDR3 contains 14 residues. This CDR3 is CASSEDFSTDTQYF. The CDR3 DNA, read in part, is TGCGCCAGCAGTGAGGACTTCAGCACAGATACG.

The sample holds a few counts of this clone. One end of the junction is discordant with germline, which a read error may explain. The read terminates 3 residues before the CDR3 end, so the remaining end is supplied by the germline J gene. The same CDR3 can be traced to other DNA sequences in this sample. This chain joins TRBV7-9 and TRBJ1-3, with TRBD1 as a possible D gene (6 bases). CDR1 and CDR2 from the germline V gene are SEHNR and FQNEAQ (reference sequence). The CDR3 contains 15 residues. The CDR3 is CASSRRGTTGNTIYF. Partial CDR3 DNA: TGTGCCAGCAGCCGAAGAGGGACAACCGGAAACACG.

CDR3 sequence reads: CASRLQGAQETQYF. Partial CDR3 DNA: TGTGCCAGCAGACTACAGGGGGCACAAGAGACG. The chain links TRBV7-9 to TRBJ2-3; 9 bases map to TRBD1. The read terminates 3 residues ahead of where the CDR3 ends, so the germline J gene completes it. The length of the CDR3 is 14 residues. Looked up from germline, CDR1 is SEHNR and CDR2 is FQNEAQ (reference sequence).

This clone has ten or more counts. The read stops 3 residues short of the end of the CDR3; the missing end is completed from the germline J gene. The chain has TRBV7-9 and TRBJ2-1; TRBD1 matches at 7 bases. The CDR3 runs to 12 residues. Germline-derived CDR1 and CDR2 are SEHNR and FQNEAQ (reference sequence). V lost 5 bases to trimming and J lost 8 bases; unmatched junction nucleotides: 3. The CDR3 is CASSVQGDEQFF. CDR3 DNA (partial): TGTGCCAGCAGCGTGCAGGGGGATGAG.

Ten or more counts support this clone. The read terminates 3 residues ahead of where the CDR3 ends, so the germline J gene completes it. This chain links TRBV29-1 with TRBJ2-7, with TRBD1 matching 7 bases. The CDR3 contains 14 residues. The V and J ends lost 2 bases and 6 bases, in that order; junction bases with no gene match: 10. Germline lookup yields CDR1 SQVTM and CDR2 ANQGSEA. The sequenced part of the CDR3 DNA is TGCAGCGTTGAACTGGGGCAGGGGGTAGGCGAG. It specifies CSVELGQGVGE. The complete CDR3 sequence is CSVELGQGVGEQYF.

This clone was seen repeatedly, ten times or more. The DNA ends 3 residues before the CDR3 does, and the rest of the CDR3 is filled in from the germline J gene. The chain carries TRBV20-1 and TRBJ2-4, with a weak D call TRBD2 (5 bases). This CDR3 has 14 amino acids. From germline, CDR1 is DFQATT and CDR2 SNEGSKA (reference sequence). V was shortened by 4 bases and J by 0 bases, with 10 bases between the two germline ends. The CDR3 region is CSAKRNLAKNIQYF. CDR3 DNA, as far as it was read: TGCAGTGCTAAGCGGAACCTAGCCAAAAACATT.

This clone was seen ten or more times. The read gets to within 3 residues of the CDR3 end, and the germline J gene fills in the rest. V gene TRBV6-1 combines with J gene TRBJ1-2; TRBD1 matches at 7 bases. This CDR3 has 14 residues. Per germline, CDR1 MNHNS and CDR2 SASEGT. The J segment lost 3 bases and the V segment lost 3 bases, leaving 4 bases of the junction unmatched. CDR3 loop: CASSEGDSYYGYTF. CDR3 DNA, as far as it was read: TGTGCCAGCAGTGAGGGGGACAGTTACTATGGC.

As for this clone: This clone may be a read error of a much larger clone one base away. The read halts 3 residues ahead of the CDR3 end, with the missing end drawn from the germline J gene. Other DNA variants within this sample encode the same CDR3. The chain uses TRBV7-9 and TRBJ2-7, with 7 nucleotides matching TRBD1. Trimming removed 3 bases from V and 3 bases from J; junction bases left unmatched: 2. The CDR3 contains 13 residues. The germline V gene encodes CDR1 SEHNR and CDR2 FQNEAQ (reference sequence). The DNA read from the CDR3 is TGTGCCAGCAGCTTGCAGGGGGACTACGAG. It translates to CASSLQGDYE. The entire CDR3 reads CASSLQGDYEQYF.

This clone has at least ten counts. The read halts 3 residues ahead of the CDR3 end, with the missing end drawn from the germline J gene. The V and J genes are TRBV5-1 and TRBJ2-2; the D gene is possibly TRBD1 (6 bases). Germline V gene sequence: CDR1 SGHRS, CDR2 YFSETQ. The V gene lost 1 base and the J gene lost 4 bases, with 8 bases spanning the gap. This CDR3 is 14 amino acids long. CDR3 bases read: TGCGCCAGCAGCTTGCTACAGGGCACCGGGGAG. Its translation: CASSLLQGTGE. The whole CDR3 protein is CASSLLQGTGELFF.

In its sample, this clone was seen many times. This chain's CDR3 is CASSCLRLAGASEQFF. Partial CDR3 DNA: TGTGCCAGCAGTTGTTTGAGGCTAGCGGGAGCAAGTGAG. This chain joins TRBV6-2 or TRBV6-3 and TRBJ2-1; 10 bases fit TRBD2. The read terminates 3 residues before the CDR3 end, so the remaining end is supplied by the germline J gene. V lost 4 bases, J lost 9 bases, and 12 bases stayed unmatched. Germline V CDR1 and CDR2: MNHEY, SVGEGT. This CDR3 has 16 amino acids.

This clone was seen many times. The read falls 3 residues short of the CDR3 end, and the missing part is taken from the germline J gene. This rearrangement joins TRBV19 to TRBJ2-2; TRBD1 might be the D (6 bases). The CDR3 runs to 15 residues. Trimming removed 6 bases from V and 4 bases from J, with 15 bases in between. CDR1 is LNHDA and CDR2 is SQIVND in the germline V gene (reference sequence). The sequenced CDR3 bases are TGTGCCAGTAGGCCGGGACAAGCCCCCACCGGGGAG. This gives the protein CASRPGQAPTGE. The whole CDR3 region reads CASRPGQAPTGELFF.

This clone was detected only a few times. The read ends 3 residues early relative to the CDR3; the germline J gene fills the gap. The V call is TRBV5-1, the J call TRBJ1-2; D is unresolved. Germline CDR1 reads SGHRS; CDR2 reads YFSETQ. The CDR3 length is 13 residues. The covered CDR3 bases are TGCGCCAGCAGATCAGGAGTTCAAGAGACC. Residues: CASRSGVQET. The full-length CDR3 reads as CASRSGVQETYTF.

This clone was observed at least ten times. The missing CDR3 end, 3 residues past where the read stops, is filled in from the germline J gene. The gene calls are TRBV6-2 or TRBV6-3 and TRBJ1-5, with D possibly matching TRBD1 (5 bases). CDR1 MNHEY and CDR2 SVGEGT come from the germline V gene. V was pared by 7 bases and J by 4 bases, with 14 bases between. This CDR3 region has 14 residues. The CDR3 sequence is CASTPGGGNQPQHF. The CDR3 DNA, read in part, is TGTGCCAGCACCCCGGGGGGAGGGAATCAGCCC.

This clone was seen many times. The junction shows a germline mismatch at one end, possibly a read error. The read halts 3 residues ahead of the CDR3 end, with the missing end drawn from the germline J gene. The J gene is TRBJ2-5, the V gene TRBV7-7, with unresolved D. The CDR3 sequence is 14 residues long. CDR1 and CDR2 from the germline V gene are SSHAT and FNYEAQ (reference sequence). The CDR3 bases that were read are TGTGCTAGCAGCTTACTTTGGCCAGAAGAGACC. Its translation is CASSLLWPEET. The whole CDR3 sequence reads CASSLLWPEETQYF.

The table lists this clone with many counts. The read ends 3 residues early relative to the CDR3; the germline J gene fills the gap. This rearrangement joins TRBV9 to TRBJ2-3, with 10 positions matching TRBD2. Per germline, CDR1 SGDLS and CDR2 YYNGEE. Germline trimming cut 3 bases from V and 6 bases from J; bases unmatched to any gene: 10. CDR3 size: 16 residues. Incomplete CDR3 DNA: TGTGCCAGCAGCGAGAGCGGACTAGCGGTGGTGGATACG. It codes for CASSESGLAVVDT. The complete CDR3 sequence is CASSESGLAVVDTQYF. The variable domain in full, completed from reference TRBV9 and TRBJ2-3, reads DSGVTQTPKHLITATGQRVTLRCSPRSGDLSVYWYQQSLDQGLQFLIQYYNGEERAKGNILERFSAQQFPDLHSELNLSSLELGDSALYFCASSESGLAVVDTQYFGPGTRLTVL.

This clone was seen many times. The DNA read from the CDR3 is TGTGCCAGTACCCCCGGGACATTACCTTCACCC. It encodes CASTPGTLPSP. The whole CDR3 reads CASTPGTLPSPLHF. This chain links TRBV19 with TRBJ1-6, with a weak D call TRBD1 (6 bases). The observed sequence ends 3 residues before the CDR3 terminus, with the missing tail filled in from the germline J gene. The V and J ends lost 7 bases and 9 bases respectively, with 16 bases between them. In germline, CDR1 is LNHDA, CDR2 SQIVND (reference sequence). The CDR3 has 14 amino acids.

This clone was detected ten times or more. The CDR3 here is CSVLTGALNTEAFF. Partial CDR3 DNA: TGCAGCGTCCTGACAGGGGCTTTGAACACTGAA. V usage is TRBV29-1 and J usage is TRBJ1-1; TRBD1 aligns across 8 bases. Coverage ceases 3 residues before the CDR3 finishes, and the germline J gene fills in the end. This CDR3 contains 14 residues. Germline V gene sequence: CDR1 SQVTM, CDR2 ANQGSEA. V trimming: 6 bases; J trimming: 0 bases; junction bases outside the gene matches: 6.

Only a few counts were recorded for this clone. The read gets to within 3 residues of the CDR3 end, and the germline J gene fills in the rest. This chain links TRBV25-1 with TRBJ2-7, with D possibly TRBD1 on 5 matching bases. The CDR3 runs 17 residues. The V gene's germline CDR1 is MGHDK and CDR2 SYGVNS. Trimming cost V 5 bases and J 0 bases, with 20 bases left between them. Here the CDR3 reads CASSQGRAFSSSYEQYF. The DNA read from the CDR3 is TGTGCCAGCAGTCAGGGCAGGGCGTTTTCTAGCTCCTACGAG.

Notes on this clone: The read halts 3 residues ahead of the CDR3 end, with the missing end drawn from the germline J gene. This chain links TRBV20-1 with TRBJ2-5, with TRBD2 matching 12 bases. V shed 5 bases and J 5 bases; nucleotides not matched to a gene: 3. From germline, CDR1 is DFQATT and CDR2 SNEGSKA (reference sequence). The CDR3 is 13 amino acids. The DNA read from the CDR3 is TGCAGTGCTCCGACTAGCGGGAGTGAGACC. Translating gives CSAPTSGSET. The full CDR3 protein is CSAPTSGSETQYF.

This clone was recorded many times. The CDR3 end lies 3 residues beyond the end of the read and is filled in from the germline J gene. The chain is built from TRBV5-1 and TRBJ1-2, with D possibly matching TRBD1 (5 bases). CDR3 length equals 14 residues. The germline V gene has CDR1 SGHRS and CDR2 YFSETQ. Trimming shortened V by 2 bases and J by 5 bases, and 13 bases separated the two germline ends. The sequenced part of the CDR3 DNA is TGCGCCAGCAGCTTCAACAGGAGGTCGTATGGC. Translated: CASSFNRRSYG. The full CDR3 protein reads CASSFNRRSYGYTF.